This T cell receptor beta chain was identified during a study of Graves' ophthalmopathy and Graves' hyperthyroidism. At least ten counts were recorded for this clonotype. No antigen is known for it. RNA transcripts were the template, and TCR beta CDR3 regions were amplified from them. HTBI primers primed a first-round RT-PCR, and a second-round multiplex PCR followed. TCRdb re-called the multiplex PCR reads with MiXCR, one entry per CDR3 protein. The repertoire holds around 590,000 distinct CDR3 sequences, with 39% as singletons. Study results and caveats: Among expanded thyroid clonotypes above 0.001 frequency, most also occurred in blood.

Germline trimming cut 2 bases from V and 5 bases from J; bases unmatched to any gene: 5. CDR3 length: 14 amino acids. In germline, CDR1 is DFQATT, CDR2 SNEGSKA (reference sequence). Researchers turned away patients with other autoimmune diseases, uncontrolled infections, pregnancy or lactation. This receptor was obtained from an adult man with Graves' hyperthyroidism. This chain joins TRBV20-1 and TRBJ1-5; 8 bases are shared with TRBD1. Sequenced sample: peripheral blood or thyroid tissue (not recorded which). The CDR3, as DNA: TGCAGTGCTAGATCTGGACAGGGAGATCAGCCCCAGCATTTT. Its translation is CSARSGQGDQPQHF.